The present entry profiles one T cell receptor beta chain with its context. The sample originates from a study of T cell changes during pregnancy in multiple sclerosis. Method: immunoSEQ multiplex PCR; TCRdb's copy keeps in-frame clones and lacks some. Of approximately 60,000 clones listed, 94% were seen once; the top ten hold 3.5%. Germline V CDR1 and CDR2: SGDLS, YYNGEE. CDR3 length: 15 residues. J gave up 7 bases and V 0 bases, and 6 bases lay outside the gene matches. Sequences were derived from CD8+ T cells from peripheral blood mononuclear cells, sampled in the third trimester of pregnancy. This clonotype was obtained from a female donor with multiple sclerosis, enrolled in a pregnancy study. The V gene is TRBV9, the J gene TRBJ2-1; 8 bases align to TRBD2. CDR3 residues: CASSVVTGGLNEQFF. The CDR3, as DNA: TGTGCCAGCAGCGTAGTAACGGGAGGGTTGAATGAGCAGTTCTTC.